These T cell receptor beta chains were read from a single sample in a study of identifying expanded T cells in peripheral blood. Only in-frame clones appear in the TCRdb table, and some are missing; sequencing was by immunoSEQ multiplex PCR. The sample contains over 75,000 clones, about 91% of which appear only once. The specimen sequenced was blood. These receptor sequences come from a person between 18 and 75 years old in good health. Both conserved end residues are part of each CDR3. The D gene is left open where the match is weak.

d_call: TRBD1
j_call: TRBJ2-3
v_call: TRBV5-4
cdr3_aa: CASSLEGASTDTQYF

d_call: TRBD1
j_call: TRBJ1-2
v_call: TRBV28
cdr3_aa: CASSETGNYGYTF

d_call: TRBD2
j_call: TRBJ2-1
v_call: TRBV28
cdr3_aa: CASSRALAGVNEQFF

d_call: NA
j_call: TRBJ2-6
v_call: TRBV6-1
cdr3_aa: CASSEAGSGANVLTF

d_call: NA
j_call: TRBJ2-7
v_call: TRBV7-9
cdr3_aa: CASSSTGTDYEQYF

d_call: TRBD2
j_call: TRBJ2-3
v_call: TRBV10-3
cdr3_aa: CAISELGGGSTDTQYF

d_call: NA
j_call: TRBJ2-1
v_call: TRBV9
cdr3_aa: CASSVARQPSSYNEQFF

d_call: NA
j_call: TRBJ2-7
v_call: TRBV5-6
cdr3_aa: CASSSRRGYEQYF

d_call: NA
j_call: TRBJ2-7
v_call: TRBV5-1
cdr3_aa: CASSYLKGSTYEQYF

d_call: NA
j_call: TRBJ2-7
v_call: TRBV11-2
cdr3_aa: CASSSGYEQYF

d_call: NA
j_call: TRBJ1-5
v_call: TRBV6-6
cdr3_aa: CASGQFNSNQPQHF

d_call: TRBD2
j_call: TRBJ2-5
v_call: TRBV7-2
cdr3_aa: CASSRGGAKETQYF

d_call: TRBD2
j_call: TRBJ2-3
v_call: TRBV10-3
cdr3_aa: CAIRGTSGITDTQYF

d_call: TRBD1
j_call: TRBJ1-2
v_call: TRBV5-1
cdr3_aa: CASSLRGRGNYGYTF

d_call: NA
j_call: TRBJ2-5
v_call: TRBV7-6
cdr3_aa: CASSLTRRKETQYF

d_call: TRBD2
j_call: TRBJ2-1
v_call: TRBV10-3
cdr3_aa: CAISNPVTSGGTYNEQFF

d_call: TRBD1
j_call: TRBJ1-5
v_call: TRBV11-2
cdr3_aa: CASSFQGQGGQPQHF

d_call: NA
j_call: TRBJ2-7
v_call: TRBV5-4
cdr3_aa: CASSLAQFSYEQYF

d_call: NA
j_call: TRBJ2-1
v_call: TRBV2
cdr3_aa: CAGSGVWGYNEQFF

d_call: TRBD1
j_call: TRBJ1-2
v_call: TRBV2
cdr3_aa: CASSAVTGAEGGYTF

d_call: TRBD1
j_call: TRBJ1-6
v_call: TRBV9
cdr3_aa: CASSVDRGNSPLHF

d_call: NA
j_call: TRBJ1-5
v_call: TRBV7-9
cdr3_aa: CASSLGAQGGNQPQHF

d_call: TRBD2
j_call: TRBJ2-7
v_call: TRBV5-1
cdr3_aa: CASSLESSGSHEQYF

d_call: TRBD1
j_call: TRBJ2-3
v_call: TRBV30
cdr3_aa: CAWALTGVDTQYF

d_call: NA
j_call: TRBJ2-7
v_call: TRBV7-6
cdr3_aa: CASSPLRGGYEQYF

d_call: TRBD1
j_call: TRBJ1-5
v_call: TRBV30
cdr3_aa: CAWSGDRWGPNQPQHF

d_call: NA
j_call: TRBJ2-1
v_call: TRBV4-3
cdr3_aa: CASSRSTEVNEQFF

d_call: TRBD1
j_call: TRBJ2-7
v_call: TRBV5-1
cdr3_aa: CASSLTGVYEQYF

d_call: NA
j_call: TRBJ1-4
v_call: TRBV6-1
cdr3_aa: CASSEVGPGGRLNEKLFF

d_call: NA
j_call: TRBJ2-5
v_call: TRBV27
cdr3_aa: CASSPVGETQYF

d_call: NA
j_call: TRBJ1-2
v_call: TRBV19
cdr3_aa: CASRDKARGEWGYTF

d_call: TRBD1
j_call: TRBJ2-7
v_call: TRBV6-1
cdr3_aa: CASSEPQGQGKDEQYF

d_call: TRBD1
j_call: TRBJ2-7
v_call: TRBV7-9
cdr3_aa: CASSPRDRAHEQYF

d_call: NA
j_call: TRBJ2-5
v_call: TRBV9
cdr3_aa: CASSGDGRSETQYF

d_call: NA
j_call: TRBJ1-1
v_call: TRBV4-1
cdr3_aa: CASSQGRGTEAFF

d_call: TRBD2
j_call: TRBJ2-2
v_call: TRBV13
cdr3_aa: CASSFPRAGVNTGELFF

d_call: TRBD1
j_call: TRBJ1-2
v_call: TRBV28
cdr3_aa: CASKTVGQGFFGNYGYTF

d_call: NA
j_call: TRBJ2-1
v_call: TRBV6-1
cdr3_aa: CASSEFGGLSSYNEQFF

d_call: TRBD1
j_call: TRBJ1-6
v_call: TRBV7-6
cdr3_aa: CASSLNQGTGYNSPLHF

d_call: NA
j_call: TRBJ2-7
v_call: TRBV4-2
cdr3_aa: CASSQDLSYEQYF

d_call: NA
j_call: TRBJ2-5
v_call: TRBV28
cdr3_aa: CASMGDQETQYF

d_call: TRBD2
j_call: TRBJ2-5
v_call: TRBV7-9
cdr3_aa: CASSLSAVAGVGETQYF

d_call: NA
j_call: TRBJ1-3
v_call: TRBV30
cdr3_aa: CAWSQGPGNTIYF

d_call: NA
j_call: TRBJ1-1
v_call: TRBV6-5
cdr3_aa: CASSYDRKNTEAFF

d_call: TRBD2
j_call: TRBJ2-7
v_call: TRBV10-3
cdr3_aa: CAISEERGAGDYEQYF